This TCR beta chain stems from a study of blood T cell repertoires in COVID-19. Method: immunoSEQ multiplex PCR; TCRdb's copy keeps in-frame clones and lacks some. The sample consists of 150,000 to 200,000 clones, roughly 89% of them appearing once. This clone was seen once. The V end was cut by 3 bases, the J end by 6 bases, with 20 bases between. The CDR3 is 17 residues long. Germline lookup yields CDR1 LNHDA and CDR2 SQIVND (reference sequence). Sequencing was performed on peripheral blood. This TCR came from a woman between 45 and 65 years old with acute or convalescent COVID-19. The chain uses TRBV19 and TRBJ2-2, with D perhaps matching TRBD1 (5 bases). The CDR3 DNA reads TGTGCCAGTAGTATTCGTTTAGGGGTGGCGGTGGCCGGGGAGCTGTTTTTT. Translated: CASSIRLGVAVAGELFF.